Following are 10 T cell receptor beta chains from one sample sequenced in a study of cytomegalovirus exposure and HLA in healthy donors. PCR amplification relied on 60 Vbeta primers (plus 13 Jbeta primers). The assay was immunoSEQ multiplex PCR, and TCRdb's table has in-frame clones only and misses some. The table records roughly 160,000 clones, under 80% of them present only once. The sequenced material came from PBMCs. The origin of the receptors is a man aged 35 to 55 in good health and CMV-seronegative.

V usage is TRBV6-5 and J usage is TRBJ1-5, with unresolved D. Trimming removed 2 bases from V and 3 bases from J, with 8 bases in between. In germline, CDR1 is MNHEY, CDR2 SVGAGI. This CDR3 has 14 residues. CDR3: CASSYRSTNQPQHF. For the CDR3, the DNA is TGTGCCAGCAGTTACAGGAGTACCAATCAGCCCCAGCATTTT.

V and J are TRBV4-2 and TRBJ2-2; 9 nucleotides agree with TRBD2. Germline assignment: CDR1 LGHNA and CDR2 YNFKEQ. This CDR3 contains 17 residues. The trim removed 0 bases at V and 2 bases at J, leaving 4 bases unmatched. CDR3 loop: CASSQEGAGGNTGELFF. CDR3 DNA sequence: TGTGCCAGCAGCCAAGAGGGAGCGGGGGGCAACACCGGGGAGCTGTTTTTT.

The V gene is TRBV28, the J gene TRBJ2-7; TRBD1 might be the D (6 bases). V gave up 1 base and J gave up 2 bases, with 12 bases separating them. CDR1 and CDR2 (germline): MDHEN, SYDVKM. The CDR3 runs to 15 residues. CDR3 DNA: TGTGCCAGCAGTTTATCACAGGGTAGCGCCTACGAGCAGTACTTC. Translation gives CASSLSQGSAYEQYF.

The chain joins TRBV14 to TRBJ1-1; 7 bases fit TRBD1. Germline V lookup: CDR1 SGHDN, CDR2 FVKESK. The CDR3 totals 15 residues. J lost 4 bases, V lost 7 bases, and 12 bases had no gene match. The chain's CDR3 is CASTRAGGGGTEAFF. CDR3 coding DNA: TGTGCCAGCACTAGGGCAGGGGGAGGTGGCACTGAAGCTTTCTTT.

V usage is TRBV18 and J usage is TRBJ2-3; TRBD1 might be the D (5 bases). Between the trimmed V and J ends, which lost 5 bases and 0 bases, there was a span of 12 bases. Germline assignment: CDR1 KGHSH and CDR2 LQKENI. This CDR3 is built from 15 residues. DNA of the CDR3: TGTGCCAGCTCAACCCGTAGGGGAAGCACAGATACGCAGTATTTT. This codes for CASSTRRGSTDTQYF.

The gene calls are TRBV7-8 and TRBJ2-7; tentatively, D is TRBD1 (6 bases). Looked up from germline, CDR1 is SGHVS and CDR2 is FQNEAQ. V was cut by 5 bases and J by 3 bases, with 11 bases left in between. The CDR3 contains 13 residues. The CDR3 region is CASSPGQLYEQYF. CDR3 coding DNA: TGTGCCAGCAGCCCGGGACAACTCTACGAGCAGTACTTC.

In nucleotides, the CDR3 is TGTGCCAGTAGCCACGGGGGGGCCCCCCCCGGGGAGCTGTTTTTT. Residues: CASSHGGAPPGELFF. V gene TRBV19 combines with J gene TRBJ2-2; 8 bases align to TRBD2. This CDR3 contains 15 residues. The V gene's germline CDR1 is LNHDA and CDR2 SQIVND (reference sequence). V shed 6 bases, J shed 6 bases, and the junction held 9 bases outside the gene matches. Drawing the rest from reference TRBV19 and TRBJ2-2, the complete variable domain is DGGITQSPKYLFRKEGQNVTLSCEQNLNHDAMYWYRQDPGQGLRLIYYSQIVNDFQKGDIAEGYSVSREKKESFPLTVTSAQKNPTAFYLCASSHGGAPPGELFFGEGSRLTVL.

A remark on this clone: The junction departs from the called germline gene at one end, perhaps through a read error. The chain links TRBV6-5 to TRBJ2-2; D may be TRBD1 (5 bases). CDR1 is MNHEY, CDR2 SVGAGI, per germline. CDR3 length: 13 residues. The CDR3 spells CASSNSRAGELFF. The CDR3 DNA sequence: TGTGCCAGCAGTAACTCCAGGGCCGGGGAGCTGTTTTTT.

The chain recombines TRBV5-5 with TRBJ2-2; 9 bases are shared with TRBD1. The CDR3 runs to 15 residues. Germline loops: CDR1 SGHKS, CDR2 YYEKEE (reference sequence). With V trimmed by 0 bases and J by 8 bases, 5 bases remained unmatched. CDR3: CASSLGTGGPGELFF. The CDR3, as DNA: TGTGCCAGCAGCTTGGGAACAGGGGGCCCTGGGGAGCTGTTTTTT.

The chain carries TRBV4-1 and TRBJ2-5; 7 bases align to TRBD1. The J call may be faulty, since TRBJ2-7 better matches the DNA end. Germline V gene lookup returns CDR1 MGHRA and CDR2 YSYEKL. This CDR3 has 16 amino acids. The CDR3 loop is CASSHYRTGYSYEQYF. CDR3 nucleotide sequence: TGCGCCAGCAGCCACTATCGGACAGGCTACTCCTACGAGCAGTACTTC.